Described below is a single TCR beta chain sequence and its context. Its antigen is currently unknown. In germline, CDR1 is SNHLY, CDR2 FYNNEI. The CDR3 loop spans 13 amino acids. The V end lost 6 bases, the J end lost 4 bases, and 12 bases lay between the germline ends. The PCR used 60 Vbeta and 13 Jbeta primers. The data were produced by immunoSEQ multiplex PCR, yet TCRdb's version contains in-frame clones alone and is incomplete. The sample holds around 110,000 clones, 55% to 65% seen once. This specimen belongs to a study of cytomegalovirus exposure and HLA in healthy donors. Study conclusions and caveats: In a later analysis, compared with equally common non-associated chains, HLA-associated beta chains were more expanded. In a later analysis, V- and J-gene trimming of beta chains associated with a DCLRE1C missense variant, replicated independently.

The sequenced sample was PBMCs. The receptor was isolated from a middle-aged woman in good health and CMV-seropositive. The V and J genes are TRBV2 and TRBJ1-1, with a weak D call TRBD1 (5 bases). CDR3 nucleotide sequence: TGTGCCAGCAGGGACAATGAGGTCACTGAAGCTTTCTTT. The encoded protein is CASRDNEVTEAFF. Drawing the rest from reference TRBV2 and TRBJ1-1, the complete variable domain is EPEVTQTPSHQVTQMGQEVILRCVPISNHLYFYWYRQILGQKVEFLVSFYNNEISEKSEIFDDQFSVERPDGSNFTLKIRSTKLEDSAMYFCASRDNEVTEAFFGQGTRLTVV.